The 6 T cell receptor beta chains reported below all come from one sample, sequenced in a study of blood T cells in healthy people across ages. Through a sample-barcoded 5' primer and a J-beta primer mix, a second PCR was run for roughly 6 to 12 cycles. TCRdb re-derived calls from the 5' RACE reads in MiXCR, one entry per CDR3 protein. Of fewer than 800,000 distinct CDR3 sequences in the sample, approximately 30% were seen once. The sequencing sample was made of blood. The receptors here all came from a woman of 80 years or more in good health.

This chain links TRBV5-4 with TRBJ2-1; 10 bases are a match to TRBD2. The CDR3 consists of 15 residues. The trim removed 1 base at V and 10 bases at J, leaving 8 bases unmatched. From germline, CDR1 is SGHNT and CDR2 YYREEE (reference sequence). CDR3 nucleotides: TGTGCCAGCAGCTTGAGAGCGGGGGGGTTAGAGGAGCAGTTCTTC. Translation gives CASSLRAGGLEEQFF. Full variable domain (outside the CDR3, taken from reference TRBV5-4 and TRBJ2-1): ETGVTQSPTHLIKTRGQQVTLRCSSQSGHNTVSWYQQALGQGPQFIFQYYREEENGRGNFPPRFSGLQFPNYSSELNVNALELDDSALYLCASSLRAGGLEEQFFGPGTRLTVL.

This clonotype was observed at least ten times. The chain carries TRBV15 and TRBJ1-1; 11 bases are a match to TRBD1. Germline assignment: CDR1 LNHNV and CDR2 YYDKDF (reference sequence). The length of the CDR3 is 14 residues. The ends lost 3 bases at V and 6 bases at J; junction bases unmatched: 3. This CDR3 is CATSRDRGLAEAFF. The CDR3 bases are TGTGCCACCAGCAGGGACAGGGGGCTAGCTGAAGCTTTCTTT.

This clonotype came up a few times. V usage is TRBV19 and J usage is TRBJ1-2; D possibly corresponds to TRBD1 (6 bases). The CDR3 length is 14 residues. V gave up 5 bases and J gave up 2 bases, with 12 bases separating them. The V gene's germline CDR1 is LNHDA and CDR2 SQIVND (reference sequence). The CDR3 region is CASSSARGNYGYTF. CDR3 in DNA: TGTGCCAGTAGTTCGGCGAGGGGGAACTATGGCTACACCTTC.

As regards this clonotype: One junction end disagrees with the germline gene, perhaps due to a read error. The chain has TRBV4-2 and TRBJ2-7, with D perhaps TRBD1 (6 bases). Germline V gene sequence: CDR1 LGHNA, CDR2 YNFKEQ. This CDR3 has 17 amino acids. DNA of the CDR3: TGTGCCAGCGGCCAAGGTTTGTGGGGGCCTACGACCTACGAGCAGTACTTC. It codes for CASGQGLWGPTTYEQYF.

This chain joins TRBV7-9 and TRBJ2-5; 9 positions match TRBD1. The end of the DNA fits TRBJ2-7 better, so the J call may be wrong. CDR1 is SEHNR and CDR2 is FQNEAQ in the germline V gene (reference sequence). The CDR3 is 17 amino acids. DNA of the CDR3: TGTGCCAGCTCCATGAGTATACGGGGACAGGGTCCCCACGAGCAGTACTTC. The encoded protein is CASSMSIRGQGPHEQYF.

This clonotype was seen a handful of times. A much larger clone differs from this one at a single base, so this may be a read error. This rearrangement joins TRBV20-1 to TRBJ2-1; TRBD1 matches at 11 bases. Judging by the DNA end, TRBJ2-7 fits better; the J call may be wrong. The CDR3 length is 13 residues. The V gene's germline CDR1 is DFQATT and CDR2 SNEGSKA (reference sequence). The chain's CDR3 is CSAPGQGVNEQYF. For the CDR3, the DNA is TGCAGTGCGCCGGGACAGGGGGTCAATGAGCAGTACTTC.